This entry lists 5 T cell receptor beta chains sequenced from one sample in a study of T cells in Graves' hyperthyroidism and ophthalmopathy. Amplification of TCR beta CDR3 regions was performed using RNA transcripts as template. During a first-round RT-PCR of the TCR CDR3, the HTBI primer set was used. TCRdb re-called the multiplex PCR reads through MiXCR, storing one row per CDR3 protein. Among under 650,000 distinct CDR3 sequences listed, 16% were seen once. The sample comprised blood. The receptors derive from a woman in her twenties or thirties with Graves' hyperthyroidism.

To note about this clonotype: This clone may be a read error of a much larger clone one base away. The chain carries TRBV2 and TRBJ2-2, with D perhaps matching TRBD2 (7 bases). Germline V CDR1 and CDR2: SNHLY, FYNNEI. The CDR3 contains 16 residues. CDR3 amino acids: CASRKGGTTNTGELLF. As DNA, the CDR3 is TGTGCCAGCAGGAAAGGGGGGACTACGAACACCGGGGAGCTGCTTTTT.

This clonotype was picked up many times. The CDR3 here is CASSSGTGGNYGYTF. CDR3 bases: TGTGCCAGCAGTTCCGGGACAGGGGGTAACTATGGCTACACCTTC. This rearrangement joins TRBV27 to TRBJ1-2; 11 bases agree with TRBD1. The V gene's germline CDR1 is MNHEY and CDR2 SMNVEV (reference sequence). The CDR3 loop spans 15 amino acids. V lost 4 bases and J lost 1; bases outside the gene matches: 2.

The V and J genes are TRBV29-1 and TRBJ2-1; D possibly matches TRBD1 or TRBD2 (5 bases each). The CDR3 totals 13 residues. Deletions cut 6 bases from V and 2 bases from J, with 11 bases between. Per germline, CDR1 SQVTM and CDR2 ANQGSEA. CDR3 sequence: CSVGTPTYNEQFF. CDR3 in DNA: TGCAGCGTGGGGACGCCCACCTACAATGAGCAGTTCTTC.

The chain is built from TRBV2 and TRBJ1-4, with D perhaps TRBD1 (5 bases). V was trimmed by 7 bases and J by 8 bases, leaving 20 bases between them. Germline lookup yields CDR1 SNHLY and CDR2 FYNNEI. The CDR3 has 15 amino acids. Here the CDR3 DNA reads TGTGCCAGCACCCTCCAGGGCCTTCCAGACGAAAAACTGTTTTTT. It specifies CASTLQGLPDEKLFF.

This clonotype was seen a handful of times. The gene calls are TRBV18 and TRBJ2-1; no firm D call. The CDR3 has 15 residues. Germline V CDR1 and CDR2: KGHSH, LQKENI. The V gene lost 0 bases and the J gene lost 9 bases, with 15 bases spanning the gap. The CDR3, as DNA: TGTGCCAGCTCACCACCCGGACGCCTGACAATTGAGCAGTTCTTC. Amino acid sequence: CASSPPGRLTIEQFF.